The next 21 T cell receptor beta chains were all read from a single sample in a study of T cells in women clearing cervical HPV infection. The data were produced by immunoSEQ multiplex PCR, yet TCRdb's version contains in-frame clones alone and is incomplete. The repertoire table contains tens of thousands of clones. Sequenced sample: blood buffy coat. The receptor set was obtained from a woman aged 18 to 75 with a cervical HPV16 infection that either progressed to CIN3+ or cleared (not recorded which).

A remark on this clone: The read stops 3 residues short of the end of the CDR3; the missing end is completed from the germline J gene. This chain joins TRBV7-3 and TRBJ1-2; 9 positions match TRBD1. This CDR3 is built from 18 residues. CDR1 SGHTA and CDR2 FQGTGA come from the germline V gene. Trimming cost V 5 bases and J 0 bases; bases outside gene matches: 13. CDR3 sequence: CASSLLPGQGETNYGYTF. CDR3 DNA (partial): TGTGCCAGCAGCCTCCTACCGGGACAGGGAGAGACTAACTATGGC.

Comments on this clone: Coverage ceases 3 residues before the CDR3 finishes, and the germline J gene fills in the end. The rearrangement joins TRBV2 to TRBJ1-4, with D possibly matching TRBD1 (5 bases). Looked up from germline, CDR1 is SNHLY and CDR2 is FYNNEI. V lost 7 bases and J 8 bases, leaving 17 bases between the germline ends. The CDR3 sequence is 14 residues long. CDR3 sequence reads: CASTPGRGGEKLFF. CDR3 DNA, as far as it was read: TGTGCCAGCACTCCTGGACGCGGGGGGGAAAAA. The variable domain in full, with the rest retrieved from reference TRBV2 and TRBJ1-4, is EPEVTQTPSHQVTQMGQEVILRCVPISNHLYFYWYRQILGQKVEFLVSFYNNEISEKSEIFDDQFSVERPDGSNFTLKIRSTKLEDSAMYFCASTPGRGGEKLFFGSGTQLSVL.

Concerning this clone: At one end, the junction sequence differs from germline, possibly due to a read error. The CDR3 end falls 3 residues outside the read, so it is completed with the germline J gene. The rearrangement joins TRBV19 to TRBJ1-2, with TRBD1 as a possible D gene (5 bases). This CDR3 has 14 residues. Looked up from germline, CDR1 is LNHDA and CDR2 is SQIVND (reference sequence). The CDR3 bases that were read are TGTGCTAGTAGTATACAGGCTAGCACAGATACC. This codes for CASSIQASTDT. In full, the CDR3 is CASSIQASTDTYTF.

As regards this clone: Coverage ceases 3 residues before the CDR3 finishes, and the germline J gene fills in the end. The V gene is TRBV2, the J gene TRBJ2-2, with 9 bases fitting TRBD1. The CDR3 sequence is 15 residues long. The germline V gene has CDR1 SNHLY and CDR2 FYNNEI. Trimming removed 7 bases from V and 3 bases from J; junction bases left unmatched: 6. The CDR3 protein is CASKLQGADTGELFF. The CDR3 bases that were read are TGTGCCAGCAAACTACAGGGGGCAGACACCGGGGAG.

On this clone itself: The DNA ends 3 residues before the CDR3 does, and the rest of the CDR3 is filled in from the germline J gene. The chain is built from TRBV7-2 and TRBJ1-5; maybe TRBD1 (6 bases). The V gene's germline CDR1 is SGHTA and CDR2 FQGNSA. Trimming removed 2 bases from V and 7 bases from J, with 12 bases in between. The CDR3 spans 14 residues. The CDR3: CASSLLGQGQPQHF. CDR3 DNA (partial): TGTGCCAGCAGCTTATTGGGACAAGGACAGCCC.

Note on this clone: The missing CDR3 end, 3 residues past where the read stops, is filled in from the germline J gene. The chain couples TRBV9 to TRBJ2-7; D ambiguous. CDR1 is SGDLS and CDR2 is YYNGEE in the germline V gene. Trimming left V 0 bases short and J 6 bases short, with 13 bases between. This CDR3 is 14 amino acids long. This CDR3 reads CASSVEGSSREQYF. Partial CDR3 DNA: TGTGCCAGCAGCGTAGAGGGCTCGTCCCGCGAG.

Comments on this clone: The read ends 3 residues early relative to the CDR3; the germline J gene fills the gap. The rearrangement uses TRBV7-3 and TRBJ2-3; 7 bases align to TRBD2. Germline V CDR1 and CDR2: SGHTA, FQGTGA. V was clipped by 1 base and J by 6 bases; unmatched bases: 10. The CDR3 contains 16 residues. Incomplete CDR3 DNA: TGTGCCAGCAGCTTAAATGGGGGGGTAGTGGGGGATACG. It yields the protein CASSLNGGVVGDT. The entire CDR3 sequence reads CASSLNGGVVGDTQYF.

A word on this clone: The read ends 3 residues before the CDR3 terminus; that terminus is restored from the germline J gene. The chain is built from TRBV25-1 and TRBJ2-1; D might be TRBD1 (6 bases). Trimming pared 3 bases from V and 2 bases from J, leaving 20 bases between. The CDR3 is made up of 18 amino acids. The V gene's germline CDR1 is MGHDK and CDR2 SYGVNS. The CDR3 sequence is CASSDPGAKRGTYNEQFF. The part of the CDR3 DNA that was read is TGTGCCAGCAGTGACCCCGGGGCTAAGAGGGGGACCTACAATGAG.

On this clone itself: One junction end disagrees with the germline gene, perhaps due to a read error. The sequenced fragment ends 3 residues before the CDR3 boundary, so the rest is inferred from the germline J gene. Other DNA sequences in this sample translate to the same CDR3. This chain links TRBV6-1 with TRBJ1-3; no firm D call. From germline, CDR1 is MNHNS and CDR2 SASEGT. The CDR3 consists of 14 residues. The DNA read from the CDR3 is TGTGCCAGCAGTGAACACAGCTCTGGAAACACT. It encodes CASSEHSSGNT. The full CDR3 is CASSEHSSGNTIYF.

Remarks on this clone: The CDR3 extends 3 residues past the end of the read, so its final part is completed from the germline J gene. The genes are TRBV6-4 and TRBJ2-2, with 7 bases matching TRBD1. The CDR3 is 16 amino acids. CDR1 and CDR2 from the germline V gene are MRHNA and SNTAGT. The sequenced part of the CDR3 DNA is TGTGCCAGACATTGTAAAGAGGGACAGCGCTTGAGAGAG. It is translated as CARHCKEGQRLRE. Given in full, the CDR3 is CARHCKEGQRLRELFF.

Of note for this clone: Read coverage stops 3 residues before the CDR3 terminus; the germline J gene supplies the remainder. This rearrangement joins TRBV29-1 to TRBJ2-2; 8 nucleotides align to TRBD1. CDR3 length: 14 residues. Trimming removed 5 bases from V and 4 bases from J; junction bases left unmatched: 6. Per the germline V gene, CDR1 is SQVTM and CDR2 is ANQGSEA. The sequenced part of the CDR3 DNA is TGCAGCGTTTTGGACAGGGCAGGCACCGGGGAG. Protein sequence: CSVLDRAGTGE. The entire CDR3 protein is CSVLDRAGTGELFF.

In the case of this clone: Coverage ceases 3 residues before the CDR3 finishes, and the germline J gene fills in the end. This chain joins TRBV7-8 and TRBJ1-1, with TRBD1 matching over 7 bases. Trimming cost V 5 bases and J 3 bases; bases outside gene matches: 9. The CDR3 has 15 residues. The germline V gene encodes CDR1 SGHVS and CDR2 FQNEAQ. The CDR3 loop is CASSHRQGRDTEAFF. The covered CDR3 bases are TGTGCCAGCAGCCATCGACAGGGTAGAGACACTGAA.

With regard to this clone: A read error may account for a junction end that differs from germline. The read halts 3 residues ahead of the CDR3 end, with the missing end drawn from the germline J gene. The chain has TRBV7-7 and TRBJ2-2, with D tentatively TRBD1 (5 bases). This CDR3 comprises 13 residues. The germline V gene has CDR1 SSHAT and CDR2 FNYEAQ (reference sequence). CDR3 sequence reads: CASSLGRQGKLFF. The DNA read from the CDR3 is TGTGCTAGCAGCTTAGGGCGGCAGGGAAAG.

Comments on this clone: The read stops 3 residues short of the end of the CDR3; the missing end is completed from the germline J gene. This chain joins TRBV13 and TRBJ2-2, with 11 bases lining up with TRBD1. The CDR3 consists of 15 residues. Germline CDR1 PRHDT, CDR2 FYEKMQ (reference sequence). CDR3 sequence reads: CASSAAGQGDEKLFF. Partial CDR3 DNA: TGTGCCAGCAGCGCTGCGGGACAGGGGGATGAAAAG.

As to this clone: The read ends 3 residues early relative to the CDR3; the germline J gene fills the gap. The rearrangement links TRBV12-3 or TRBV12-4 to TRBJ1-4, with TRBD1 identical over 7 bases. There are 15 residues in the CDR3. Unmatched junction bases numbered 7, after V lost 5 bases and J lost 4 bases. Incomplete CDR3 DNA: TGTGCCAGCAGTGCCTACAGGGGTGGTAATGAAAAA. Translation: CASSAYRGGNEK. The CDR3 in full is CASSAYRGGNEKLFF.

Of note for this clone: The CDR3 end lies 3 residues beyond the end of the read and is filled in from the germline J gene. The chain has TRBV7-6 and TRBJ1-2, with D possibly TRBD1 on 5 matching bases. CDR3 size: 17 residues. From germline, CDR1 is SGHVS and CDR2 FNYEAQ. Incomplete CDR3 DNA: TGTGCCAGCAGCCTACATTCTAGCGGGGGTCGCACGGATACC. It encodes CASSLHSSGGRTDT. The whole CDR3 is CASSLHSSGGRTDTYTF.

With respect to this clone: The CDR3 is cut off 3 residues early in the read; its end comes from the germline J gene. This chain uses TRBV28 with TRBJ1-4; TRBD1 agrees at 8 bases. The CDR3 length is 18 residues. Germline V CDR1 and CDR2: MDHEN, SYDVKM. Germline trimming cut 6 bases from V and 6 bases from J; bases unmatched to any gene: 18. Partial CDR3 DNA: TGTGCCAGCAGACCGGACAGGGCCAGAATCAACTATGATGAAAAA. It codes for CASRPDRARINYDEK. The CDR3 in its entirety is CASRPDRARINYDEKLFF.

Notes on this clone: The DNA ends 3 residues before the CDR3 does, and the rest of the CDR3 is filled in from the germline J gene. The same CDR3 arises from other DNA sequences in this sample as well. This chain connects TRBV18 to TRBJ1-1, with 7 bases identical to TRBD1. Trimming cost V 0 bases and J 2 bases; bases outside gene matches: 6. Germline loops: CDR1 KGHSH, CDR2 LQKENI. The CDR3 spans 16 residues. The CDR3 protein is CASSPPPGQFNTEAFF. Partial CDR3 DNA: TGTGCCAGCTCACCACCCCCGGGACAGTTTAACACTGAA.

Comment on this clone: The read ends 3 residues shy of where the CDR3 ends; the end is completed using the germline J gene. This sequence joins TRBV7-9 and TRBJ1-6, with 7 bases that match TRBD1. V was clipped by 1 base and J by 7 bases; unmatched bases: 1. CDR1 is SEHNR, CDR2 FQNEAQ, per germline (reference sequence). The length of the CDR3 is 14 residues. CDR3 in amino acids: CASSLGRGNSPLHF. The CDR3 bases that were read are TGTGCCAGCAGCTTAGGCAGGGGGAATTCACCC.

Worth noting for this clone: The read terminates 3 residues before the CDR3 end, so the remaining end is supplied by the germline J gene. This chain joins TRBV6-2 or TRBV6-3 and TRBJ2-7; tentative D call: TRBD2 (5 bases). V lost 4 bases, J lost 3 bases, and 16 bases lay in between. Germline V gene data show CDR1 as MNHEY and CDR2 as SVGEGT. CDR3 length: 15 residues. CDR3 DNA (partial): TGTGCCAGCAGTTCACCCACCCTAGCCATCTACGAG. Translating it yields CASSSPTLAIYE. The full CDR3 reads CASSSPTLAIYEQYF.

As to this clone: The DNA ends 3 residues before the CDR3 does, and the rest of the CDR3 is filled in from the germline J gene. The genes are TRBV5-3 and TRBJ2-2; no firm D call. TRBV5-3 is an open reading frame, and its role is uncertain. The CDR3 sequence is 18 residues long. V dropped 4 bases and J dropped 0 bases, with 19 bases sitting between them. CDR3 bases read: TGTGCCAGAAGCCCTCAACAGAGATTTTATGCGAACACCGGGGAG. It yields the protein CARSPQQRFYANTGE. In full, the CDR3 is CARSPQQRFYANTGELFF.